This TCR beta chain was obtained from a study of OX40 agonist ivuxolimab in advanced cancers. Measured with immunoSEQ multiplex PCR; TCRdb has only the in-frame clones, and not every one. The data contain 50,000 to 75,000 clones, just under 90% of them singletons. Specimen: CD4+ or CD8+ T cells sorted from blood, collected in a trial of the OX40 agonist ivuxolimab. This receptor was identified in an adult with an advanced solid tumor such as melanoma, head and neck, liver or kidney cancer.

CDR3 residues: CASSVGRDRVETQYF. The DNA for the CDR3 is TGCGCCAGCAGCGTAGGACGGGACAGGGTAGAGACCCAGTACTTC. This rearrangement joins TRBV5-1 to TRBJ2-5, with TRBD1 matching 9 bases. V lost 4 bases to trimming and J lost 4 bases; unmatched junction nucleotides: 8. Germline CDR1 reads SGHRS; CDR2 reads YFSETQ. This CDR3 has 15 amino acids.